One and the same sample provided the 29 T cell receptor beta chains below, sequenced in a study of T cells after yellow fever vaccination. Using its own MiXCR run on the 5' RACE reads, TCRdb lists one record per CDR3 protein. This table has about 510,000 distinct CDR3 sequences, 20% to 25% appearing once. The sample consisted of PBMCs, taken roughly 23 days after the first yellow fever vaccination. All receptors come from a man aged 18 to 30 who received the YFV17D yellow fever vaccine.

The rearrangement joins TRBV11-2 to TRBJ2-5; no definite D call. Per germline, CDR1 SGHAT and CDR2 FQNNGV. The V and J ends lost 2 bases and 1 base respectively, with 11 bases between them. This CDR3 is 15 amino acids long. The CDR3 bases are TGTGCCAGCAGCTTAAGTGGTTGGGGCCAAGAGACCCAGTACTTC. Translated: CASSLSGWGQETQYF.

In its sample, this clonotype was seen a few times. This chain's CDR3 is CASSPQRVYEKLFF. Here the CDR3 DNA reads TGTGCCAGCAGCCCCCAGCGGGTGTATGAAAAACTGTTTTTT. The V call is TRBV7-8, the J call TRBJ1-4, with D unresolved. The germline V gene encodes CDR1 SGHVS and CDR2 FQNEAQ. V was shortened by 5 bases and J by 6 bases, with 13 bases between the two germline ends. The CDR3 runs to 14 residues. The full variable domain, its missing parts supplied by reference TRBV7-8 and TRBJ1-4, is GAGVSQSPRYKVAKRGQDVALRCDPISGHVSLFWYQQALGQGPEFLTYFQNEAQLDKSGLPSDRFFAERPEGSVSTLKIQRTQQEDSAVYLCASSPQRVYEKLFFGSGTQLSVL.

This clonotype was seen a handful of times. The chain joins TRBV7-9 to TRBJ2-2; the D gene is possibly TRBD2 (6 bases). The V gene's germline CDR1 is SEHNR and CDR2 FQNEAQ (reference sequence). CDR3 length equals 15 residues. V was cut by 2 bases and J by 5 bases, with 12 bases left in between. CDR3 residues: CASSLLAGRTGELFF. CDR3 coding DNA: TGTGCCAGCAGCTTATTGGCAGGGAGGACCGGGGAGCTGTTTTTT.

The table lists this clonotype with a few counts. J is TRBJ2-1 and V is TRBV4-1; D perhaps matches TRBD1 (6 bases). This CDR3 has 14 residues. From germline, CDR1 is MGHRA and CDR2 YSYEKL. V was trimmed by 4 bases and J by 8 bases, leaving 15 bases between them. The CDR3 region is CASSRSRTDDEQFF. CDR3 bases: TGCGCCAGCAGCCGATCCCGGACAGATGATGAGCAGTTCTTC.

The chain combines TRBV5-6 with TRBJ2-1, with D possibly matching TRBD1 (6 bases). The CDR3 sequence is 14 residues long. With 2 bases removed from V and 8 bases from J, the gap between germline ends came to 14 bases. Germline loops: CDR1 SGHDT, CDR2 YYEEEE. The CDR3 loop reads CASSFRGYIDEQFF. The CDR3 region has the DNA TGTGCCAGCAGCTTCAGGGGTTACATCGATGAGCAGTTCTTC.

This chain connects TRBV7-3 to TRBJ2-2, with D perhaps assigned TRBD1 or TRBD2 (5 bases each). Looked up from germline, CDR1 is SGHTA and CDR2 is FQGTGA. V shed 5 bases and J shed 5 bases, with 9 bases lying between them. This CDR3 spans 13 amino acids. CDR3 nucleotide sequence: TGTGCCAGCAGCAACAGGAGGACCGGGGAGCTGTTTTTT. Amino acids: CASSNRRTGELFF.

V usage is TRBV7-3 and J usage is TRBJ2-1, with D possibly matching TRBD1 (5 bases). V lost 0 bases, J lost 6 bases, and 15 bases lay in between. CDR1 is SGHTA, CDR2 FQGTGA, per germline. There are 16 residues in the CDR3. CDR3: CASSLTGAGLPNEQFF. In DNA form, the CDR3 reads TGTGCCAGCAGCTTAACGGGTGCAGGGCTTCCCAATGAGCAGTTCTTC.

The chain employs TRBV12-3 or TRBV12-4 and TRBJ1-1; TRBD1 aligns across 7 bases. The CDR3 runs to 13 residues. With V trimmed by 6 bases and J by 7 bases, 8 bases remained unmatched. The CDR3 sequence: CASSSGTGVEAFF. The DNA of the CDR3 is TGTGCCAGCAGCTCCGGCACAGGGGTTGAAGCTTTCTTT.

V gene TRBV19 combines with J gene TRBJ1-5; 7 bases fit TRBD1. CDR3 length equals 15 residues. V was pared by 7 bases and J by 2 bases, with 8 bases of the junction left unmatched. The germline V gene encodes CDR1 LNHDA and CDR2 SQIVND (reference sequence). The CDR3 reads CASTPDRRRNQPQHF. CDR3 nucleotide sequence: TGTGCCAGTACCCCGGACAGGAGACGCAATCAGCCCCAGCATTTT.

The chain is built from TRBV9 and TRBJ2-3, with D perhaps TRBD1 or TRBD2 (5 bases each). The CDR3 has 15 amino acids. Germline CDR1 is SGDLS and CDR2 is YYNGEE. Trimming stripped 2 bases from V and 0 bases from J, with 10 bases between. As DNA, the CDR3 is TGTGCCAGCAGCGTTTGGGGGTCTAGCACAGATACGCAGTATTTT. This sequence encodes CASSVWGSSTDTQYF.

As to this clonotype: One end of the junction varies from germline; a read error may be responsible. The rearrangement uses TRBV12-3 or TRBV12-4 and TRBJ2-1, with D maybe TRBD1 (6 bases). CDR3 length equals 12 residues. For the CDR3, the DNA is TGTGCCAGCAGGTCAAGGGACACCGTGGCACTCTTC. Residues: CASRSRDTVALF.

The chain uses TRBV5-1 and TRBJ2-7; D remains ambiguous. The CDR3 consists of 12 residues. Germline CDR1 and CDR2: SGHRS and YFSETQ. V was cut by 4 bases and J by 4 bases, with 9 bases left in between. The CDR3 sequence: CASSNSVYEQYF. The CDR3 region has the DNA TGCGCCAGCAGCAATAGTGTATACGAGCAGTACTTC.

This clonotype was recorded many times. The chain combines TRBV19 with TRBJ2-5, with D possibly matching TRBD2 (7 bases). Germline V gives CDR1 LNHDA, CDR2 SQIVND (reference sequence). Trimming shortened V by 4 bases and J by 1 base, and 13 bases separated the two germline ends. This CDR3 comprises 15 residues. DNA of the CDR3: TGTGCCAGTAGTAGGGGCCGGGGGGCCCAAGAGACCCAGTACTTC. This sequence encodes CASSRGRGAQETQYF.

This clonotype came up a few times. The chain employs TRBV7-3 and TRBJ2-2; TRBD1 is a possible D gene (5 bases). Germline values: CDR1 SGHTA, CDR2 FQGTGA. The germline V and J ends were trimmed by 2 bases and 5 bases, with 12 bases remaining between them. The CDR3 totals 15 residues. The CDR3 DNA reads as TGTGCCAGCAGCTTATCCCAGGGTTGGACCGGGGAGCTGTTTTTT. It codes for CASSLSQGWTGELFF.

This chain joins TRBV18 and TRBJ2-4; D not certain. This CDR3 is built from 14 residues. The germline CDR1 and CDR2 sequences are KGHSH and LQKENI. V gave up 6 bases and J gave up 0 bases, with 9 bases separating them. CDR3 sequence (DNA): TGTGCCAGCTCCGAACAAGAAGCCAAAAACATTCAGTACTTC. Its translation: CASSEQEAKNIQYF.

V gene TRBV15 combines with J gene TRBJ1-4; perhaps TRBD1 as D (5 bases). Trimming removed 2 bases at V and 6 bases at J, with 10 bases between. CDR3 length equals 14 residues. In germline, CDR1 is LNHNV, CDR2 YYDKDF (reference sequence). The CDR3 region has the DNA TGTGCCACCAGCAGACGGGGGACTGATGAAAAACTGTTTTTT. It is translated as CATSRRGTDEKLFF.

This chain joins TRBV20-1 and TRBJ2-3; 10 bases map to TRBD2. This CDR3 comprises 17 residues. The V and J ends lost 0 bases and 6 bases, in that order; junction bases with no gene match: 12. Germline CDR1 reads DFQATT; CDR2 reads SNEGSKA (reference sequence). DNA of the CDR3: TGCAGTGCTAGAGATTGGACTAGCGGTGTTAGGGGGGATACGCAGTATTTT. Protein sequence: CSARDWTSGVRGDTQYF.

This clonotype has ten or more counts. The rearrangement links TRBV5-4 to TRBJ2-5; 14 bases are shared with TRBD2. Losses at the gene ends were 4 bases for V and 3 bases for J; bases not matched to a gene: 2. The CDR3 is made up of 15 amino acids. Germline values: CDR1 SGHNT, CDR2 YYREEE (reference sequence). CDR3 amino acids: CASSVGLAGEETQYF. CDR3 sequence (DNA): TGTGCCAGCAGCGTGGGACTAGCGGGAGAAGAGACCCAGTACTTC.

The chain carries TRBV12-3 or TRBV12-4 and TRBJ1-5, with 10 bases matching TRBD1. The CDR3 spans 14 residues. V shed 7 bases and J 7 bases; nucleotides not matched to a gene: 7. As DNA, the CDR3 is TGTGCCAGCACCTCCGGACAGGGGGACCAGCCCCAGCATTTT. Translated, it gives CASTSGQGDQPQHF.

V is TRBV4-3 and J is TRBJ2-3; 9 bases line up with TRBD2. The junction had 13 bases not matched to a gene; V was cut back by 0 bases and J by 0 bases. The germline gives CDR1 LGHNA, CDR2 YSLEER. The CDR3 has 20 amino acids. The CDR3 spells CASSQDGGGGAPGSTDTQYF. CDR3 sequence (DNA): TGCGCCAGCAGCCAAGATGGAGGCGGGGGGGCGCCTGGGAGCACAGATACGCAGTATTTT.

In its sample, this clonotype was seen many times. This rearrangement joins TRBV7-8 to TRBJ2-5; D unclear. V lost 4 bases and J lost 9, with 15 bases in between. The CDR3 sequence is 13 residues long. The V gene's germline CDR1 is SGHVS and CDR2 FQNEAQ. CDR3 in DNA: TGTGCCAGCAGCTCAGCCTCCCTGAATGCCCAGTACTTC. Protein sequence: CASSSASLNAQYF.

This clonotype has ten or more counts. This chain joins TRBV5-5 and TRBJ2-1, with 7 bases fitting TRBD2. Germline values: CDR1 SGHKS, CDR2 YYEKEE (reference sequence). The CDR3 is made up of 16 amino acids. The V segment lost 0 bases and the J segment 7 bases; nucleotides outside the gene matches: 10. The CDR3 DNA follows: TGTGCCAGCAGCTTGGCCTATGGGGGGGAGAGGAATGAGCAGTTCTTC. As protein: CASSLAYGGERNEQFF.

V is TRBV20-1 and J is TRBJ2-4, with 7 bases matching TRBD2. This CDR3 spans 12 amino acids. In germline, CDR1 is DFQATT, CDR2 SNEGSKA (reference sequence). The junction had 2 bases not matched to a gene; V was cut back by 3 bases and J by 6 bases. This chain's CDR3 is CSARGGRNIQYF. The CDR3 nucleotides read TGCAGTGCTAGGGGAGGGAGAAACATTCAGTACTTC.

J is TRBJ2-3 and V is TRBV24-1; D ambiguous. The V gene's germline CDR1 is KGHDR and CDR2 SFDVKD. This CDR3 region has 11 residues. Between the trimmed V and J ends, which lost 7 bases and 5 bases, there was a span of 6 bases. The CDR3 nucleotides are TGTGCCACCAGCCTTGTAGATACGCAGTATTTT. Translating gives CATSLVDTQYF.

This rearrangement joins TRBV2 to TRBJ2-7; 11 bases line up with TRBD1. This CDR3 is 12 amino acids long. The V and J ends lost 11 bases and 4 bases, in that order; junction bases with no gene match: 4. The germline CDR1 and CDR2 sequences are SNHLY and FYNNEI. In nucleotides, the CDR3 is TGTGCCGGCCGGGACAGGGGGTACGAGCAGTACTTC. The encoded protein is CAGRDRGYEQYF.

This clonotype was found a few times. The chain has TRBV6-1 and TRBJ2-1, with D maybe TRBD2 (6 bases). V lost 5 bases and J lost 7, with 21 bases in between. This CDR3 region has 16 residues. Germline assignment: CDR1 MNHNS and CDR2 SASEGT. For the CDR3, the DNA is TGTGCCAGCAGTACGCTAATCGGGGGTTTTAGGAATGAGCAGTTCTTC. Encoded protein: CASSTLIGGFRNEQFF.

The rearrangement joins TRBV11-2 to TRBJ2-2; the D gene is possibly TRBD1 (5 bases). The CDR3 loop spans 13 amino acids. V lost 3 bases and J 8 bases, leaving 10 bases between the germline ends. CDR1 and CDR2 (germline): SGHAT, FQNNGV. CDR3 region: CASSFRGEGELFF. DNA of the CDR3: TGTGCCAGCAGCTTTAGGGGTGAAGGGGAGCTGTTTTTT.

This clonotype was detected a few times. This chain uses TRBV20-1 with TRBJ1-1; D is ambiguous. Germline CDR1 is DFQATT and CDR2 is SNEGSKA (reference sequence). The CDR3 contains 13 residues. V lost 2 bases and J lost 5, with 12 bases in between. Here the CDR3 DNA reads TGCAGTGCTAGATGGGGAGGGCCAACTGAAGCTTTCTTT. The encoded protein is CSARWGGPTEAFF.

The rearrangement joins TRBV12-3 or TRBV12-4 to TRBJ1-1; 12 bases map to TRBD1. The J segment lost 11 bases and the V segment lost 5 bases, leaving 6 bases of the junction unmatched. The CDR3 runs 13 residues. CDR3 residues: CASSLGQGARAFF. In DNA form, the CDR3 reads TGTGCCAGCAGTCTGGGACAGGGGGCGCGGGCTTTCTTT.